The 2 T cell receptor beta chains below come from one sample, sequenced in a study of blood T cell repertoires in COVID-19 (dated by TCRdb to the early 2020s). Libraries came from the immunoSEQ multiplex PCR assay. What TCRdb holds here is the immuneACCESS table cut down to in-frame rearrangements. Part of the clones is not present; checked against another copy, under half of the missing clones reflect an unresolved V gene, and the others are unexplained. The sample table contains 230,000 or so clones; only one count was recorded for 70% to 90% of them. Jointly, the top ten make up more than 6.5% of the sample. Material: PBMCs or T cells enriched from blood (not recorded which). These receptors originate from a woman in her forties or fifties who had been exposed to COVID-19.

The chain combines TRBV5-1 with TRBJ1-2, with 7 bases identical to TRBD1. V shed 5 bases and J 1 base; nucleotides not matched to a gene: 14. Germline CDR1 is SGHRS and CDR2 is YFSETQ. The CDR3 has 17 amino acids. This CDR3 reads CASRLSGQRYNNYGYTF. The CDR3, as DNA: TGCGCCAGCAGACTCTCGGGACAGCGATATAATAACTATGGCTACACCTTC.

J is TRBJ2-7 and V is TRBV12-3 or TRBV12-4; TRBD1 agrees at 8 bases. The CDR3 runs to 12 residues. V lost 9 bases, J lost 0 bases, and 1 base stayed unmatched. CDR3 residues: CARTGDSYEQYF. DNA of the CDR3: TGTGCCAGGACAGGGGACTCCTACGAGCAGTACTTC.